Listed below are T cell receptor beta chains from one sample, sequenced in a study of CD4 T cells in relation to SARS-CoV-2 and coronaviruses. TCRdb's table, derived via immunoSEQ multiplex PCR, lists solely in-frame clones and lacks some. The data contain more than 50,000 clones, roughly 89% of them singletons. Sequencing was performed on memory CD4+ T cells from PBMCs. The origin of the receptors is a human donor in good health. Both conserved end residues are part of each CDR3. Fields, in order: D gene, clone size, V gene, J gene, CDR3 protein, CDR3 DNA. The D gene is left open where the match is weak. The listing skips clone size in some rows; elsewhere it reads once, few, many or a size class.

>.|.|TRBV2|TRBJ1-2
CASTLLAGNYGYTF
TGTGCCAGCACCCTTTTGGCAGGGAACTATGGCTACACCTTC
>.|.|TRBV7-2|TRBJ2-1
CASSPRNPGLGENEQFF
TGTGCCAGCAGTCCAAGAAACCCAGGGCTAGGGGAGAATGAGCAGTTCTTC
>.|.|TRBV10-2|TRBJ1-1
CASSVEGSTEAFF
TGCGCCAGCAGTGTCGAGGGGTCCACTGAAGCTTTCTTT
>TRBD2|.|TRBV19|TRBJ2-3
CASRVAGSDTQYF
TGTGCCAGTAGGGTAGCGGGTTCAGATACGCAGTATTTT
>.|.|TRBV19|TRBJ1-6
CASSTGGPSYNSPLHF
TGTGCCAGTAGTACGGGCGGACCCTCCTATAATTCACCCCTCCACTTT
>TRBD1|.|TRBV2|TRBJ2-5
CASSAGGHLTETQYF
TGTGCCAGCAGTGCAGGGGGCCACCTCACGGAGACCCAGTACTTC
>.|.|TRBV2|TRBJ2-3
CASRVRSTDTQYF
TGTGCCAGCAGGGTCAGGAGCACAGATACGCAGTATTTT
>.|.|TRBV2|TRBJ2-7
CASSEAGVQYF
TGTGCCAGCAGTGAAGCGGGGGTGCAGTACTTC
>TRBD1|.|TRBV3-1/TRBV3-2|TRBJ1-1
CASSQAMLETGGRGAFF
TGTGCCAGCAGCCAAGCCATGCTCGAGACAGGGGGCCGTGGGGCTTTCTTT
>TRBD2|.|TRBV7-7|TRBJ2-3
CASSPFGGGPADTQYF
TGTGCCAGCAGCCCCTTTGGGGGAGGGCCCGCAGATACGCAGTATTTT
>.|once|TRBV5-1|TRBJ2-2
CASSSGETNTGELFF
TGCGCCAGCAGCTCCGGGGAGACGAACACCGGGGAGCTGTTTTTT
>TRBD2|.|TRBV5-5|TRBJ2-2
CASSLAGLAGGPKTGELFF
TGTGCCAGCAGCTTGGCCGGGCTAGCGGGAGGGCCTAAGACCGGGGAGCTGTTTTTT
>.|.|TRBV5-4|TRBJ1-1
CASSLSTVNTEAFF
TGTGCCAGCAGCCTTTCGACAGTGAACACTGAAGCTTTCTTT
>.|few|TRBV7-2|TRBJ1-6
CASSLVGEPLHF
TGTGCCAGCAGCTTGGTGGGGGAACCCCTCCACTTT
>TRBD2|.|TRBV7-9|TRBJ2-3
CASSPRRLAGGTDTQYF
TGTGCCAGCAGCCCCCGTCGACTAGCGGGAGGAACAGATACGCAGTATTTT